This note documents a single T cell receptor beta chain sequence. Its matching antigen is unknown. This sample stems from a study of shared clonotypes between healthy human individuals. General study findings and limits: Estimated richness values were generally larger in naive subsets than in memory subsets.

Genomic DNA of each subset was evenly split across several immunoSEQ plates. Sorted-subset replicate PCRs used 150 to 200 ng DNA, about 30,000 T cell genomes. In the original processing: ImmunoSEQ output held junction-only sequences without quality scores, so filtering differed. Sequenced by immunoSEQ multiplex PCR; TCRdb stores in-frame clones only, minus some. V and J calls and clone size are those listed in that table; D and trimming were worked out from the DNA. The sample lists about 1 million clones, 75% to 80% occurring once. The germline V and J ends were trimmed by 10 bases and 5 bases, with 13 bases remaining between them. The CDR3 runs 12 residues. The germline gives CDR1 ENHRY, CDR2 SYGVKD.

The chain carries TRBV10-3 and TRBJ2-3; D is perhaps TRBD2 (7 bases). The sequenced material came from memory CD4+ T cells from PBMCs. The subset here: CD45RA-negative fraction. This receptor was identified in a man younger than 35 in good health. Some clones in this sample may be carry-over from other donors' samples. The CDR3 region is CATEGGGDTQYF. The DNA of the CDR3 is TGTGCCACGGAGGGGGGGGGAGATACGCAGTATTTT.